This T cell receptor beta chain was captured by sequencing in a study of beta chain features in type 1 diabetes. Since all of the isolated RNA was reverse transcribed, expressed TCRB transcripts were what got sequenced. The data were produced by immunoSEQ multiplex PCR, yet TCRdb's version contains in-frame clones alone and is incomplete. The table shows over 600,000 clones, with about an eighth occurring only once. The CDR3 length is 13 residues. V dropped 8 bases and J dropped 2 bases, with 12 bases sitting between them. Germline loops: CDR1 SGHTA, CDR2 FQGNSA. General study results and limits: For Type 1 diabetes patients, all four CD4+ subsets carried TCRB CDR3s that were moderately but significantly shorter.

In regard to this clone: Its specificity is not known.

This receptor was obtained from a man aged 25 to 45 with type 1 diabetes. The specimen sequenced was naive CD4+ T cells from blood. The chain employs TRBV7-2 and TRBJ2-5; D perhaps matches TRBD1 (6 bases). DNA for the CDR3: TGTGCCAGCGGCACAGGGTGGCAAGAGACCCAGTACTTC. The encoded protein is CASGTGWQETQYF.